These 6 T cell receptor beta chains originate from one sample sequenced in a study of blood T cells in healthy people across ages. Using a J-beta primer mix together with a sample-barcoded 5' primer, a second PCR was run for roughly 7 to 11 cycles. TCRdb analysed the 5' RACE reads with MiXCR anew, one entry per CDR3 protein. The sample consists of 1.5 million to 2 million distinct CDR3 sequences, 34% of them appearing once. Sequencing used blood. These TCRs come from a young woman in good health.

This clonotype has more than one count but fewer than ten. The chain employs TRBV9 and TRBJ1-2; D is undetermined. Germline CDR1 is SGDLS and CDR2 is YYNGEE. The CDR3 loop spans 13 amino acids. Trimming took 4 bases from V and 0 from J, leaving 7 bases between them. CDR3 DNA sequence: TGTGCCAGCAGCATCACCTCTAACTATGGCTACACCTTC. Amino acids: CASSITSNYGYTF. Full variable domain (outside the CDR3, taken from reference TRBV9 and TRBJ1-2): DSGVTQTPKHLITATGQRVTLRCSPRSGDLSVYWYQQSLDQGLQFLIQYYNGEERAKGNILERFSAQQFPDLHSELNLSSLELGDSALYFCASSITSNYGYTFGSGTRLTVV.

The table lists this clonotype with a few counts. V usage is TRBV27 and J usage is TRBJ2-7; 7 nucleotides agree with TRBD1. The CDR3 length is 17 residues. The germline V gene has CDR1 MNHEY and CDR2 SMNVEV (reference sequence). J lost 0 bases, V lost 1 base, and 9 bases had no gene match. CDR3 DNA sequence: TGTGCCAGCAGTTTATTAAGGGGGCAGGGGAACTCCTACGAGCAGTACTTC. It yields the protein CASSLLRGQGNSYEQYF.

In this sample, this clonotype turned up once. The V and J genes are TRBV5-1 and TRBJ2-3; tentatively, D is TRBD2 (6 bases). The CDR3 runs to 17 residues. Per the germline V gene, CDR1 is SGHRS and CDR2 is YFSETQ. V lost 0 bases to trimming and J lost 4 bases, with 18 bases between them. The CDR3 DNA reads TGCGCCAGCAGCTTGGCCGGTCGGGGGACCGAGGCAGATACGCAGTATTTT. Encoded protein: CASSLAGRGTEADTQYF.

J is TRBJ1-1 and V is TRBV6-6, with 10 bases identical to TRBD1. Germline CDR1 and CDR2: MNHNY and SVGAGI (reference sequence). This CDR3 comprises 16 residues. V shed 6 bases and J 0 bases; nucleotides not matched to a gene: 7. The DNA for the CDR3 is TGTGCCAGCAGGGCCGGACAGGGGGTCATGAACACTGAAGCTTTCTTT. This gives the protein CASRAGQGVMNTEAFF.

In this sample, this clonotype turned up a few times. Written as DNA, the CDR3 is TGTGCCAGCAGCTCCGATCGACAGCCCCGTAATTCACCCCTCCACTTT. Protein product: CASSSDRQPRNSPLHF. The chain recombines TRBV7-9 with TRBJ1-6; the D gene is possibly TRBD1 (5 bases). Germline V CDR1 and CDR2: SEHNR, FQNEAQ (reference sequence). The CDR3 totals 16 residues. V shed 4 bases and J shed 6 bases, with 16 bases lying between them.

This chain uses TRBV2 with TRBJ2-3; D not certain. Germline CDR1 and CDR2: SNHLY and FYNNEI. V was cut by 5 bases and J by 5 bases, with 8 bases left in between. The CDR3 has 12 amino acids. CDR3 coding DNA: TGTGCCAGCAGTTTGAACGAAGATACGCAGTATTTT. Translated: CASSLNEDTQYF.